These T cell receptor beta chains were read from a single sample in a study of blood T cell repertoires in COVID-19. Produced via immunoSEQ multiplex PCR; TCRdb's table is partial and in-frame only. Here the sample spans 200,000 to 250,000 clones, roughly 84% being singletons. The sample comprised peripheral blood. The receptors stem from a man aged 35 to 55 with acute or convalescent COVID-19. Both conserved end residues are part of each CDR3. The D gene is left open where the match is weak. The size field is filled for only some rows; it gives once, few, many or a size class.

size | D | J | V | CDR3 | DNA
NA | NA | TRBJ1-2 | TRBV6-5 | CASNSRQDYGYTF | TGTGCCAGCAACTCTCGACAGGACTATGGCTACACCTTC
NA | TRBD1 | TRBJ1-6 | TRBV5-5 | CASRLDRDNNSPLHF | TGTGCCAGCAGGTTGGACAGGGATAATAATTCACCCCTCCACTTT
NA | NA | TRBJ2-5 | TRBV27 | CASSPIGEQETQYF | TGTGCCAGCAGTCCTATCGGGGAGCAAGAGACCCAGTACTTC
NA | NA | TRBJ2-1 | TRBV10-2 | CASRSREGYNEQFF | TGCGCCAGCAGGTCCAGGGAAGGCTACAATGAGCAGTTCTTC
NA | NA | TRBJ2-7 | TRBV27 | CASSWRGRGEQYF | TGTGCCAGCAGTTGGCGGGGTCGCGGCGAGCAGTACTTC
NA | NA | TRBJ1-2 | TRBV2 | CASSLRDTSGYTF | TGTGCCAGCAGCCTCCGGGACACTAGTGGCTACACCTTC
few | TRBD1 | TRBJ1-2 | TRBV12-3/TRBV12-4 | CASITGAGYTF | TGTGCCAGCATTACAGGGGCCGGCTACACCTTC
NA | NA | TRBJ1-1 | TRBV4-3 | CASSQGPGPVTGKTEAFF | TGCGCCAGCAGCCAAGGTCCGGGTCCGGTAACAGGGAAAACTGAAGCTTTCTTT
NA | TRBD1 | TRBJ2-1 | TRBV6-1 | CASSEPLSTGAGYNEQFF | TGTGCCAGCAGTGAACCCCTTTCGACAGGGGCGGGATACAATGAGCAGTTCTTC
NA | NA | TRBJ2-1 | TRBV6-5 | CASMTWVGNEQFF | TGTGCCAGCATGACTTGGGTCGGCAATGAGCAGTTCTTC
NA | TRBD1 | TRBJ1-2 | TRBV7-8 | CASSPSSGTGYGYTF | TGTGCCAGCAGCCCCTCCTCCGGGACAGGTTATGGCTACACCTTC
few | TRBD2 | TRBJ2-3 | TRBV11-3 | CASSPGTSKDSSQYF | TGTGCCAGCAGCCCAGGGACTAGCAAAGATTCCTCGCAGTATTTT
NA | NA | TRBJ1-5 | TRBV29-1 | CSVEDGSNRVGQPQHF | TGCAGCGTTGAAGATGGATCAAACAGGGTGGGTCAGCCCCAGCATTTT
once | NA | TRBJ1-2 | TRBV29-1 | CSTQHGGYGYTF | TGCAGCACGCAGCATGGGGGGTATGGCTACACCTTC
NA | NA | TRBJ1-2 | TRBV3-1/TRBV3-2 | CASSQEGRGDYGYTF | TGTGCCAGCAGCCAAGAAGGTCGGGGGGACTATGGCTACACCTTC
NA | TRBD1 | TRBJ1-1 | TRBV29-1 | CSVHRTGGSTEAFF | TGCAGCGTTCATCGGACAGGGGGGAGCACTGAAGCTTTCTTT
NA | NA | TRBJ1-1 | TRBV19 | CASEGMNTEAFF | TGTGCCAGTGAGGGAATGAACACTGAAGCTTTCTTT
NA | TRBD1 | TRBJ1-1 | TRBV29-1 | CSSAGQGTEAFF | TGCAGCTCGGCGGGACAGGGCACTGAAGCTTTCTTT
NA | TRBD1 | TRBJ1-5 | TRBV11-3 | CASSPSSRQGASQPQHF | TGTGCCAGCAGCCCCTCATCTCGACAGGGGGCGTCTCAGCCCCAGCATTTT
NA | TRBD1 | TRBJ2-5 | TRBV9 | CASSVGQGDKETQYF | TGTGCCAGCAGCGTCGGACAGGGGGACAAAGAGACCCAGTACTTC
NA | TRBD1 | TRBJ2-3 | TRBV28 | CASSPRTGGTDTQYF | TGTGCCAGCAGTCCAAGGACAGGGGGCACAGATACGCAGTATTTT
NA | TRBD1 | TRBJ1-2 | TRBV18 | CASSPVAEGADGYTF | TGTGCCAGCTCACCGGTCGCAGAGGGGGCCGATGGCTACACCTTC
NA | NA | TRBJ1-4 | TRBV5-6 | CASSLGTGAGTNEKLFF | TGTGCCAGCAGCTTGGGTACGGGAGCGGGCACTAATGAAAAACTGTTTTTT
NA | NA | TRBJ1-1 | TRBV29-1 | CSVGGRHTEAFF | TGCAGCGTGGGGGGGAGGCACACTGAAGCTTTCTTT
NA | TRBD1 | TRBJ1-2 | TRBV29-1 | CSAKAGGSVGGYTF | TGCAGCGCAAAGGCAGGGGGCTCCGTGGGTGGCTACACCTTC
NA | NA | TRBJ1-6 | TRBV3-1/TRBV3-2 | CASSQRGGSNNSPLHF | TGTGCCAGCAGCCAAAGGGGGGGCAGTAATAATTCACCCCTCCACTTT
NA | NA | TRBJ1-1 | TRBV7-8 | CASSRKTGGGGLFEAFF | TGTGCCAGCAGCCGAAAAACGGGGGGCGGAGGGCTCTTTGAAGCTTTCTTT
NA | NA | TRBJ1-1 | TRBV6-5 | CASNTDRGRFTEAFF | TGTGCCAGCAATACGGATAGGGGTAGATTCACTGAAGCTTTCTTT
NA | NA | TRBJ1-6 | TRBV25-1 | CASSESPQGSYNSPLHF | TGTGCCAGCAGTGAATCACCACAGGGCTCCTATAATTCACCCCTCCACTTT
NA | NA | TRBJ1-1 | TRBV19 | CASSIGQNTEAFF | TGTGCCAGTAGTATAGGACAGAACACTGAAGCTTTCTTT
NA | NA | TRBJ1-3 | TRBV7-8 | CASSRDSLPGNTIYF | TGTGCCAGCAGCCGCGACAGTTTACCTGGAAACACCATATATTTT
once | NA | TRBJ1-2 | TRBV24-1 | CATSDRAGGGYTF | TGTGCCACCAGTGATAGGGCAGGCGGGGGCTACACCTTC
NA | NA | TRBJ1-6 | TRBV7-6 | CASSSLTRGTYNSPLHF | TGTGCCAGCAGCTCCCTGACAAGGGGAACCTATAATTCACCCCTCCACTTT
NA | NA | TRBJ2-7 | TRBV12-3/TRBV12-4 | CASSYRAPYEQYF | TGTGCCAGCAGTTACAGGGCCCCCTACGAGCAGTACTTC
few | NA | TRBJ1-2 | TRBV19 | CASSIVSGGQDGYTF | TGTGCCAGTAGTATAGTTTCCGGGGGGCAGGATGGCTACACCTTC
NA | NA | TRBJ1-5 | TRBV30 | CAWSVAGDQPQHF | TGTGCCTGGAGTGTAGCGGGCGATCAGCCCCAGCATTTT
NA | TRBD1 | TRBJ1-1 | TRBV5-6 | CASSFTDRANTEAFF | TGCGCCAGCAGCTTTACGGACAGGGCGAACACTGAAGCTTTCTTT
NA | TRBD1 | TRBJ1-2 | TRBV9 | CASTRPGQGNNYGYTF | TGTGCCAGCACTCGGCCGGGACAGGGGAATAACTATGGCTACACCTTC
NA | NA | TRBJ2-1 | TRBV7-8 | CASSVAGGAPSYNEQFF | TGTGCCAGCAGCGTGGCCGGCGGAGCGCCCTCCTACAATGAGCAGTTCTTC
NA | NA | TRBJ2-7 | TRBV19 | CASSMMAGLSYEQYF | TGTGCCAGTAGTATGATGGCAGGGCTCTCCTACGAGCAGTACTTC
NA | NA | TRBJ2-2 | TRBV29-1 | CSVLLGTGGELFF | TGCAGCGTTCTACTGGGTACGGGCGGGGAGCTGTTTTTT
once | TRBD1 | TRBJ2-2 | TRBV3-1/TRBV3-2 | CASSQVLGQGNTGELFF | TGTGCCAGCAGCCAAGTTCTGGGACAGGGAAACACCGGGGAGCTGTTTTTT
NA | NA | TRBJ1-4 | TRBV28 | CASRTGGSNEKLFF | TGTGCCAGCAGGACCGGAGGGTCCAATGAAAAACTGTTTTTT
NA | NA | TRBJ1-3 | TRBV5-1 | CASSFVPDTLRDTIYF | TGCGCCAGCAGCTTCGTCCCGGACACCCTTAGGGACACCATATATTTT
many | TRBD1 | TRBJ1-5 | TRBV28 | CASSLPTGYKDQPQHF | TGTGCCAGCAGTTTACCGACAGGGTATAAGGATCAGCCCCAGCATTTT
once | TRBD1 | TRBJ1-5 | TRBV19 | CASSIRTGGSWQPQHF | TGTGCCAGTAGTATTCGGACAGGGGGATCGTGGCAGCCCCAGCATTTT
NA | TRBD1 | TRBJ1-1 | TRBV6-5 | CASSFGTGDTEAFF | TGTGCCAGCAGTTTCGGGACAGGCGACACTGAAGCTTTCTTT
NA | NA | TRBJ1-2 | TRBV6-5 | CASRGAYGYTF | TGTGCCAGCCGCGGAGCCTATGGCTACACCTTC
NA | NA | TRBJ1-2 | TRBV6-5 | CASSSPGFGGYTF | TGTGCCAGCAGCTCTCCAGGGTTCGGTGGCTACACCTTC
NA | TRBD1 | TRBJ2-6 | TRBV11-2 | CASRSDRVFGANVLTF | TGTGCCAGCAGGTCAGACAGGGTCTTTGGGGCCAACGTCCTGACTTTC
NA | TRBD2 | TRBJ2-3 | TRBV19 | CASSMARGGPDTQYF | TGTGCCAGTAGTATGGCTCGGGGGGGCCCAGATACGCAGTATTTT
few | NA | TRBJ1-2 | TRBV7-9 | CASSPQKGVWGYTF | TGTGCCAGCAGCCCCCAGAAGGGGGTGTGGGGCTACACCTTC
NA | TRBD1 | TRBJ1-2 | TRBV7-2 | CASSWGQAAWALDF | TGTGCCAGCAGCTGGGGACAGGCGGCTTGGGCCCTCGACTTC